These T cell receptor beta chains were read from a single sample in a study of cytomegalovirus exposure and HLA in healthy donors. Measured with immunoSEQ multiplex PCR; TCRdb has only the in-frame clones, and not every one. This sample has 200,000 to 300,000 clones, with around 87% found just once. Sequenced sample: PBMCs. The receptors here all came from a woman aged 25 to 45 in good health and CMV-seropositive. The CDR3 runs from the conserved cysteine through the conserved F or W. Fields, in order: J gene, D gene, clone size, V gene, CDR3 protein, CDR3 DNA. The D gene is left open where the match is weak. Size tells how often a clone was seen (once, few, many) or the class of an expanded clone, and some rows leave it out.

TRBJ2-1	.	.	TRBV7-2	CASSLGLREQFF	TGTGCCAGCAGCTTAGGATTGCGTGAGCAGTTCTTC
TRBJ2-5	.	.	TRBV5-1	CASSPGQLQETQYF	TGCGCCAGCAGCCCAGGACAGCTCCAAGAGACCCAGTACTTC
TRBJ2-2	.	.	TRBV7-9	CASSFTGYPGELFF	TGTGCCAGCAGCTTCACAGGGTACCCCGGGGAGCTGTTTTTT
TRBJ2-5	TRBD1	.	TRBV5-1	CASSLRTGTETQYF	TGCGCCAGCAGCTTGCGGACAGGGACAGAGACCCAGTACTTC
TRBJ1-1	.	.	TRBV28	CASSLFPQVQYPNTEAFF	TGTGCCAGCAGTTTATTCCCCCAGGTACAATACCCGAACACTGAAGCTTTCTTT
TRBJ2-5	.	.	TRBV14	CASSPGLETQYF	TGTGCCAGCAGCCCGGGACTAGAGACCCAGTACTTC
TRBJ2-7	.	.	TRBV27	CASSFSPGEQYF	TGTGCCAGCAGTTTTAGTCCGGGGGAGCAGTACTTC
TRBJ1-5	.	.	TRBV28	CASSALERSNQPQHF	TGTGCCAGCAGCGCGCTAGAACGTAGCAATCAGCCCCAGCATTTT
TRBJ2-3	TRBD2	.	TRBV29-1	CSGREGGTDTQYF	TGCAGCGGGCGGGAGGGTGGAACAGATACGCAGTATTTT
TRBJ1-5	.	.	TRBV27	CASSLRGGQTFYSNQPQHF	TGTGCCAGCAGTTTACGAGGCGGGCAGACCTTCTATAGCAATCAGCCCCAGCATTTT
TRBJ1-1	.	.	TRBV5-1	CASSFTANTEAFF	TGCGCCAGCAGCTTTACTGCGAACACTGAAGCTTTCTTT
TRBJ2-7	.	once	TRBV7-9	CASSLGVAVGEQYF	TGTGCCAGCAGCTTAGGAGTTGCGGTCGGGGAGCAGTACTTC
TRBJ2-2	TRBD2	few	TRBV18	CASSPLTSPLAGELFF	TGTGCCAGCTCACCATTGACTAGCCCCCTGGCGGGGGAGCTGTTTTTT
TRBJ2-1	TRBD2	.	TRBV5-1	CASSLVAGGSGRLDEQFF	TGCGCCAGCAGCTTGGTGGCAGGGGGGAGCGGGAGGCTCGATGAGCAGTTCTTC
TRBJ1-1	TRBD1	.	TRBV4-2	CASSLRTGEPGTEAFF	TGTGCCAGCAGCCTCCGGACAGGGGAGCCTGGCACTGAAGCTTTCTTT
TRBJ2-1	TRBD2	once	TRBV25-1	CATQVAGAVNEQFF	TGTGCCACACAAGTAGCGGGAGCGGTAAATGAGCAGTTCTTC